The rows below give T cell receptor beta chains drawn from one sample of a study of T cells in localized non-small cell lung cancer. Produced via immunoSEQ multiplex PCR; TCRdb's table is partial and in-frame only. The table lists about 78,000 clones, approximately 84% of them singletons. Source: peripheral blood, taken before any cancer treatment. These receptors were collected from a man between 40 and 69 years old with stage I lung adenocarcinoma. CDR3s include the opening cysteine and the closing phenylalanine or tryptophan. The D gene is left open where the match is weak. Only some rows state a clone size, as once, few, many or a class for expanded clones.

d_gene: TRBD1
abundance: once
v_gene: TRBV4-3
j_gene: TRBJ2-7
CDR3aa: CASSQDFHGTGSYEQYF
CDR3nt: TGCGCCAGCAGCCAAGATTTTCACGGGACAGGCTCCTACGAGCAGTACTTC

d_gene: TRBD1
abundance: -
v_gene: TRBV11-2
j_gene: TRBJ1-2
CDR3aa: CASSSHPGQGLYGYTF
CDR3nt: TGTGCCAGCAGCTCCCACCCCGGACAGGGGCTCTATGGCTACACCTTC

d_gene: -
abundance: -
v_gene: TRBV5-1
j_gene: TRBJ1-1
CDR3aa: CASSRLNRANTEAFF
CDR3nt: TGCGCCAGCAGCCGACTCAACAGGGCGAACACTGAAGCTTTCTTT

d_gene: -
abundance: -
v_gene: TRBV19
j_gene: TRBJ2-5
CDR3aa: CASSPQLGGWVETQYF
CDR3nt: TGTGCCAGTAGTCCCCAGCTGGGGGGCTGGGTGGAGACCCAGTACTTC

d_gene: -
abundance: -
v_gene: TRBV27
j_gene: TRBJ1-1
CDR3aa: CASSLGWQSMNTEAFF
CDR3nt: TGTGCCAGCAGTTTAGGTTGGCAGAGCATGAACACTGAAGCTTTCTTT

d_gene: -
abundance: -
v_gene: TRBV27
j_gene: TRBJ1-2
CDR3aa: CASSLLGPANYGYTF
CDR3nt: TGTGCCAGCAGTTTATTAGGCCCTGCTAACTATGGCTACACCTTC

d_gene: -
abundance: -
v_gene: TRBV7-8
j_gene: TRBJ2-6
CDR3aa: CASSPFGTTQRSGANVLTF
CDR3nt: TGTGCCAGCAGCCCCTTTGGGACAACGCAGCGCTCTGGGGCCAACGTCCTGACTTTC

d_gene: TRBD1
abundance: -
v_gene: TRBV7-9
j_gene: TRBJ1-2
CDR3aa: CASSLVGQGSYGYTF
CDR3nt: TGTGCCAGCAGCTTAGTTGGACAGGGGTCCTATGGCTACACCTTC

d_gene: -
abundance: -
v_gene: TRBV5-1
j_gene: TRBJ2-1
CDR3aa: CASSLEVGTVKVVYNEQFF
CDR3nt: TGCGCCAGCAGCTTGGAGGTGGGTACAGTTAAGGTCGTTTACAATGAGCAGTTCTTC

d_gene: -
abundance: -
v_gene: TRBV7-2
j_gene: TRBJ1-4
CDR3aa: CASSLEAGTNEKLFF
CDR3nt: TGTGCCAGCAGCTTAGAGGCAGGGACTAATGAAAAACTGTTTTTT

d_gene: TRBD2
abundance: -
v_gene: TRBV4-1
j_gene: TRBJ2-7
CDR3aa: CASSLGEGLASYEQYF
CDR3nt: TGCGCCAGCAGCCTCGGGGAGGGACTAGCGTCCTACGAGCAGTACTTC

d_gene: -
abundance: -
v_gene: TRBV6-1
j_gene: TRBJ2-2
CDR3aa: CASSESYPGELFF
CDR3nt: TGTGCCAGCAGTGAATCGTACCCCGGGGAGCTGTTTTTT

d_gene: -
abundance: -
v_gene: TRBV7-8
j_gene: TRBJ2-5
CDR3aa: CASSLSRPPGLALAETQYF
CDR3nt: TGTGCCAGCAGCTTAAGTCGTCCCCCGGGGCTTGCTTTAGCGGAGACCCAGTACTTC

d_gene: TRBD2
abundance: -
v_gene: TRBV4-2
j_gene: TRBJ2-2
CDR3aa: CASSRRGMGLLNTGELFF
CDR3nt: TGTGCCAGCAGCCGGCGGGGGATGGGACTCTTAAACACCGGGGAGCTGTTTTTT

d_gene: TRBD2
abundance: -
v_gene: TRBV19
j_gene: TRBJ2-3
CDR3aa: CASSSRSLAGGGDTQYF
CDR3nt: TGTGCCAGTAGTTCCCGAAGCCTAGCGGGAGGTGGAGATACGCAGTATTTT

d_gene: -
abundance: -
v_gene: TRBV10-3
j_gene: TRBJ2-7
CDR3aa: CAISLGQKFYEQYF
CDR3nt: TGTGCCATCAGCCTTGGACAAAAGTTCTACGAGCAGTACTTC

d_gene: -
abundance: -
v_gene: TRBV30
j_gene: TRBJ2-1
CDR3aa: CAWTQNADEQFF
CDR3nt: TGTGCCTGGACCCAAAACGCGGATGAGCAGTTCTTC

d_gene: -
abundance: -
v_gene: TRBV28
j_gene: TRBJ2-7
CDR3aa: CASRSGGLNYEQYF
CDR3nt: TGTGCCAGCAGAAGTGGGGGCTTGAACTACGAGCAGTACTTC

d_gene: -
abundance: few
v_gene: TRBV6-5
j_gene: TRBJ1-1
CDR3aa: CASSYGRTEAFF
CDR3nt: TGTGCCAGCAGTTACGGAAGGACTGAAGCTTTCTTT

d_gene: -
abundance: -
v_gene: TRBV28
j_gene: TRBJ2-4
CDR3aa: CASSRTDLAKNIQYF
CDR3nt: TGTGCCAGCAGTAGGACGGATTTAGCCAAAAACATTCAGTACTTC

d_gene: -
abundance: -
v_gene: TRBV6-5
j_gene: TRBJ2-2
CDR3aa: CASSRSGELFF
CDR3nt: TGTGCCAGCAGCCGCTCTGGGGAGCTGTTTTTT

d_gene: TRBD2
abundance: -
v_gene: TRBV6-1
j_gene: TRBJ2-2
CDR3aa: CASSELAGNTGELFF
CDR3nt: TGTGCCAGCAGTGAACTAGCGGGAAACACCGGGGAGCTGTTTTTT

d_gene: -
abundance: -
v_gene: TRBV30
j_gene: TRBJ1-6
CDR3aa: CAWYRLEIISPLHF
CDR3nt: TGTGCCTGGTATAGACTGGAAATAATTTCACCCCTCCACTTT

d_gene: -
abundance: -
v_gene: TRBV10-1
j_gene: TRBJ2-3
CDR3aa: CASRGPTTYCTDTQYF
CDR3nt: TGCGCCAGCAGAGGACCGACCACATATTGCACAGATACGCAGTATTTT

d_gene: -
abundance: -
v_gene: TRBV10-3
j_gene: TRBJ2-3
CDR3aa: CAISERRGPDSRGDTQYF
CDR3nt: TGTGCCATCAGTGAACGGCGGGGGCCGGATTCTCGGGGGGATACGCAGTATTTT

d_gene: TRBD2
abundance: -
v_gene: TRBV5-1
j_gene: TRBJ2-5
CDR3aa: CASSLAGSSGSGGETQYF
CDR3nt: TGCGCCAGCAGCTTGGCTGGTTCTAGCGGGAGCGGAGGAGAGACCCAGTACTTC

d_gene: TRBD2
abundance: -
v_gene: TRBV5-1
j_gene: TRBJ2-5
CDR3aa: CASSSGGTSSGQETQYF
CDR3nt: TGCGCCAGCAGCTCAGGAGGGACTAGCAGCGGCCAAGAGACCCAGTACTTC

d_gene: -
abundance: -
v_gene: TRBV25-1
j_gene: TRBJ1-1
CDR3aa: CASSKRRETEAFF
CDR3nt: TGTGCCAGCAGTAAAAGACGGGAAACAGAAGCTTTCTTT

d_gene: -
abundance: -
v_gene: TRBV30
j_gene: TRBJ2-1
CDR3aa: CAWSDGISSYNEQFF
CDR3nt: TGTGCCTGGAGTGATGGCATCAGCTCCTACAATGAGCAGTTCTTC

d_gene: -
abundance: -
v_gene: TRBV19
j_gene: TRBJ2-6
CDR3aa: CASSIWVSGSGANVLTF
CDR3nt: TGTGCCAGTAGTATTTGGGTCTCGGGATCTGGGGCCAACGTCCTGACTTTC

d_gene: -
abundance: few
v_gene: TRBV4-2
j_gene: TRBJ2-7
CDR3aa: CASRPGGAYEQYF
CDR3nt: TGTGCCAGTCGGCCCGGGGGCGCCTACGAGCAGTACTTC

d_gene: TRBD2
abundance: -
v_gene: TRBV27
j_gene: TRBJ2-2
CDR3aa: CASRGLAGGPGGELFF
CDR3nt: TGTGCCAGCAGGGGACTAGCGGGAGGGCCGGGCGGGGAGCTGTTTTTT

d_gene: -
abundance: -
v_gene: TRBV6-1
j_gene: TRBJ1-3
CDR3aa: CASSRDSGNTIYF
CDR3nt: TGTGCCAGCAGCAGGGACTCTGGAAACACCATATATTTT

d_gene: TRBD1
abundance: -
v_gene: TRBV7-9
j_gene: TRBJ2-2
CDR3aa: CASPTWTGVAGELFF
CDR3nt: TGTGCCAGCCCGACATGGACAGGGGTTGCCGGGGAGCTGTTTTTT

d_gene: -
abundance: few
v_gene: TRBV9
j_gene: TRBJ1-5
CDR3aa: CASSPRPGGNQPQHF
CDR3nt: TGTGCCAGCAGCCCCAGACCAGGGGGCAATCAGCCCCAGCATTTT

d_gene: -
abundance: -
v_gene: TRBV5-6
j_gene: TRBJ2-3
CDR3aa: CASSFPGVDTQYF
CDR3nt: TGTGCCAGCAGCTTTCCTGGTGTAGATACGCAGTATTTT

d_gene: -
abundance: -
v_gene: TRBV19
j_gene: TRBJ2-2
CDR3aa: CASSIGSGNTGELFF
CDR3nt: TGTGCCAGTAGTATAGGTAGCGGGAACACCGGGGAGCTGTTTTTT

d_gene: -
abundance: -
v_gene: TRBV10-3
j_gene: TRBJ2-7
CDR3aa: CAISEGGAGKLSYEQYF
CDR3nt: TGTGCCATCAGTGAGGGGGGGGCGGGAAAACTATCCTACGAGCAGTACTTC

d_gene: -
abundance: -
v_gene: TRBV19
j_gene: TRBJ1-1
CDR3aa: CASSIIQGHIMNTEAFF
CDR3nt: TGTGCCAGTAGTATCATACAGGGACATATCATGAACACTGAAGCTTTCTTT

d_gene: -
abundance: -
v_gene: TRBV20-1
j_gene: TRBJ1-5
CDR3aa: CSAGGQPQHF
CDR3nt: TGCAGTGCGGGGGGTCAGCCCCAGCATTTT

d_gene: -
abundance: -
v_gene: TRBV18
j_gene: TRBJ1-5
CDR3aa: CASSPGQVSNQPQHF
CDR3nt: TGTGCCAGCTCACCAGGCCAGGTTAGCAATCAGCCCCAGCATTTT

d_gene: TRBD2
abundance: -
v_gene: TRBV15
j_gene: TRBJ2-3
CDR3aa: CATSPIAGEADTQYF
CDR3nt: TGTGCCACCAGCCCTATAGCGGGAGAGGCAGATACGCAGTATTTT

d_gene: TRBD2
abundance: -
v_gene: TRBV27
j_gene: TRBJ2-5
CDR3aa: CASSLWGGEEETQYF
CDR3nt: TGTGCCAGCAGTTTATGGGGGGGGGAGGAAGAGACCCAGTACTTC

d_gene: -
abundance: -
v_gene: TRBV28
j_gene: TRBJ1-2
CDR3aa: CASSPRNYGYTF
CDR3nt: TGTGCCAGCAGTCCCCGAAACTATGGCTACACCTTC

d_gene: TRBD2
abundance: -
v_gene: TRBV11-1
j_gene: TRBJ2-4
CDR3aa: CASSGGLAGGGKNIQYF
CDR3nt: TGTGCCAGCAGCGGCGGACTAGCGGGAGGCGGAAAAAACATTCAGTACTTC

d_gene: -
abundance: -
v_gene: TRBV2
j_gene: TRBJ1-1
CDR3aa: CASTEGMNTEAFF
CDR3nt: TGTGCCAGCACGGAGGGAATGAACACTGAAGCTTTCTTT

d_gene: -
abundance: -
v_gene: TRBV5-1
j_gene: TRBJ2-2
CDR3aa: CASRGGLSNTGELFF
CDR3nt: TGCGCCAGCAGGGGGGGACTGTCGAACACCGGGGAGCTGTTTTTT

d_gene: -
abundance: -
v_gene: TRBV5-1
j_gene: TRBJ2-3
CDR3aa: CASSLRGQSTDTQYF
CDR3nt: TGCGCCAGCAGCTTGCGAGGACAAAGCACAGATACGCAGTATTTT